The clone carrying this T cell receptor beta chain has more than one count but fewer than ten. Its specificity is not known. A much larger clone is a single base away; this may be a read error. The template was RNA from unsorted bulk tissue. This non-tumor lung sample came from over 3 cm beyond the tumor edge. The source of the sample is a study of tumor and adjacent non-tumor tissue in lung cancer. Study-wide background: About 4.2 million productive TCRbeta reads were obtained per sample on average.

Study-level results: Significantly higher TCR diversity was found in tumor than normal lung. In normal lung, the top 100 clones were significantly more dominant than in tumor. Shorter survival was associated with higher TCR diversity in tumors.

Three rounds of nested PCR, following a modified ARM-PCR protocol, produced the TCRbeta library. MiXCR was run by TCRdb on the multiplex PCR reads, yielding one entry per CDR3 protein. The sample gives roughly 74,000 distinct CDR3 sequences, over 60% of which show up once; approximately 40% is in the top ten. Sequencing was performed on distant non-tumor lung tissue. The source of this sequence is a man between 65 and 85 years old with non-small cell lung cancer.

The CDR3 DNA reads as TGCAGCGTGACGGGAGGCGAGTACAATAAGCAGTTCTTC. It codes for CSVTGGEYNKQFF. This rearrangement joins TRBV29-1 to TRBJ2-1, with TRBD2 identical over 7 bases. Germline V gene sequence: CDR1 SQVTM, CDR2 ANQGSEA. The CDR3 is 13 residues long.